These 21 T cell receptor beta chains share one sample of origin, sequenced in a study of shared clonotypes between healthy human individuals. Assay used: immunoSEQ multiplex PCR; TCRdb lists only in-frame clones, some missing. The sample consists of fewer than 2.5 million clones, 93% of them appearing once. Sequencing was performed on naive CD4+ T cells from PBMCs. The subset here: CD45RA+ positively selected. These receptor sequences come from a young man in good health. Some clones in this sample may be carry-over from other donors' samples.

V is TRBV29-1 and J is TRBJ1-5, with D possibly matching TRBD1 (6 bases). This CDR3 has 12 residues. Germline CDR1 SQVTM, CDR2 ANQGSEA. V dropped 4 bases and J dropped 3 bases, with 7 bases sitting between them. CDR3 nucleotide sequence: TGCAGCGTTGGGACAGTCAATCAGCCCCAGCATTTT. Translated: CSVGTVNQPQHF.

This chain uses TRBV7-2 with TRBJ1-5; D may be TRBD1 (5 bases). CDR1 and CDR2 from the germline V gene are SGHTA and FQGNSA. The ends were cut back, 5 bases at V and 4 bases at J, with 15 bases in the middle. CDR3 length: 15 residues. The CDR3 region is CASSRGLDGNQPQHF. The CDR3 DNA reads as TGTGCCAGCAGCCGGGGACTGGACGGAAATCAGCCCCAGCATTTT.

This chain uses TRBV15 with TRBJ2-2; D may be TRBD1 or TRBD2 (5 bases each). The CDR3 contains 15 residues. With 2 bases removed from V and 3 bases from J, the gap between germline ends came to 10 bases. Germline V CDR1 and CDR2: LNHNV, YYDKDF (reference sequence). The CDR3 region is CATSRSRGHTGELFF. Here the CDR3 DNA reads TGTGCCACCAGCAGATCCCGGGGACACACCGGGGAGCTGTTTTTT.

This rearrangement joins TRBV7-2 to TRBJ2-5, with 10 bases aligning to TRBD2. The trim removed 2 bases at V and 1 base at J, leaving 4 bases unmatched. The CDR3 consists of 16 residues. The germline V gene has CDR1 SGHTA and CDR2 FQGNSA. The chain's CDR3 is CASSLSWTSGQETQYF. In DNA, the CDR3 is TGTGCCAGCAGCTTATCCTGGACTAGCGGCCAAGAGACCCAGTACTTC.

This clone was seen only a few times. The chain joins TRBV29-1 to TRBJ1-1; a possible D gene is TRBD1 (5 bases). The germline gives CDR1 SQVTM, CDR2 ANQGSEA. With 8 bases removed from V and 14 bases from J, the gap between germline ends came to 27 bases. The CDR3 consists of 13 residues. Here the CDR3 DNA reads TGCAGCCCACTGGGAGGGATGGGGCGTTTTCCCTTCTTT. It yields the protein CSPLGGMGRFPFF.

The chain is built from TRBV4-3 and TRBJ1-2; D is unresolved. The CDR3 contains 16 residues. V shed 0 bases and J shed 4 bases, with 15 bases lying between them. Germline values: CDR1 LGHNA, CDR2 YSLEER. The CDR3 here is CASSQETGLGSYGYTF. CDR3 nucleotides: TGCGCCAGCAGCCAAGAGACCGGCTTAGGGTCCTATGGCTACACCTTC.

Only one count was recorded for this clone. The same CDR3 also results from other DNA sequences found in this sample. CDR3: CASSLTGGETQYF. The CDR3 region has the DNA TGTGCCAGCAGCTTGACAGGGGGAGAGACCCAGTACTTC. The chain carries TRBV7-3 and TRBJ2-5; 9 bases map to TRBD1. The CDR3 sequence is 13 residues long. The junction had 0 bases not matched to a gene; V was cut back by 3 bases and J by 4 bases. Germline V CDR1 and CDR2: SGHTA, FQGTGA.

This chain links TRBV5-5 with TRBJ2-7; TRBD2 agrees at 8 bases. V shed 6 bases and J 4 bases; nucleotides not matched to a gene: 12. Looked up from germline, CDR1 is SGHKS and CDR2 is YYEKEE (reference sequence). The CDR3 length is 15 residues. The CDR3 sequence: CASTTAPGLVYEQYF. The DNA of the CDR3 is TGTGCCAGCACCACCGCACCGGGACTAGTGTACGAGCAGTACTTC. Full variable domain (rest looked up from reference TRBV5-5 and TRBJ2-7): DAGVTQSPTHLIKTRGQQVTLRCSPISGHKSVSWYQQVLGQGPQFIFQYYEKEERGRGNFPDRFSARQFPNYSSELNVNALLLGDSALYLCASTTAPGLVYEQYFGPGTRLTVT.

The J gene is TRBJ1-2, the V gene TRBV28; tentatively, D is TRBD1 (6 bases). V lost 1 base, J lost 5 bases, and 11 bases lay in between. The CDR3 is 14 amino acids. The germline V gene encodes CDR1 MDHEN and CDR2 SYDVKM. The CDR3 is CASSLLGAGYGYTF. CDR3 bases: TGTGCCAGCAGTTTATTGGGGGCTGGGTATGGCTACACCTTC.

The chain recombines TRBV20-1 with TRBJ2-1; unclear D gene. CDR1 and CDR2 from the germline V gene are DFQATT and SNEGSKA (reference sequence). The CDR3 extends over 11 amino acids. Trimming pared 3 bases from V and 7 bases from J, leaving 7 bases between. The CDR3 region has the DNA TGCAGTGCTAGTTGGAGAAATGAGCAGTTCTTC. This sequence encodes CSASWRNEQFF.

This clone has a single count. The CDR3 loop is CASSRLKLAESTDTQYF. The DNA of the CDR3 is TGCGCCAGCAGCCGATTGAAATTAGCGGAGAGCACAGATACGCAGTATTTT. The V and J genes are TRBV4-3 and TRBJ2-3; a possible D gene is TRBD2 (6 bases). V lost 4 bases to trimming and J lost 0 bases, with 17 bases between them. Germline values: CDR1 LGHNA, CDR2 YSLEER. CDR3 length equals 17 residues.

The V gene is TRBV7-6, the J gene TRBJ1-1, with 7 bases lining up with TRBD1. This CDR3 comprises 15 residues. CDR1 and CDR2 from the germline V gene are SGHVS and FNYEAQ. The ends lost 5 bases at V and 5 bases at J; junction bases unmatched: 11. The CDR3 bases are TGTGCCAGCAGCGCAGAACCCCAGGGGGATACTGAAGCTTTCTTT. Encoded protein: CASSAEPQGDTEAFF.

The rearrangement uses TRBV5-1 and TRBJ2-1; D is unclear. This CDR3 is built from 14 residues. The V and J ends lost 1 base and 6 bases respectively, with 11 bases between them. In germline, CDR1 is SGHRS, CDR2 YFSETQ. CDR3 region: CASSLHPDPNEQFF. The CDR3 DNA reads TGCGCCAGCAGCTTGCACCCGGACCCCAATGAGCAGTTCTTC.

The chain joins TRBV4-1 to TRBJ2-7, with 10 bases identical to TRBD2. Germline V gene data show CDR1 as MGHRA and CDR2 as YSYEKL. The CDR3 is 16 amino acids. Trimming took 4 bases from V and 12 from J; bases not matched to a gene: 18. The CDR3 nucleotides are TGCGCCAGCAGCCCGGGGGGTAGCGGGAGGATTTATCTGCGGTACTTC. This gives the protein CASSPGGSGRIYLRYF.

V and J are TRBV10-3 and TRBJ2-1, with a possible D match to TRBD2 (6 bases). The germline CDR1 and CDR2 sequences are ENHRY and SYGVKD. Between the trimmed V and J ends, which lost 6 bases and 3 bases, there was a span of 12 bases. The CDR3 extends over 14 amino acids. This CDR3 reads CAIRASANYNEQFF. The CDR3 nucleotides read TGTGCCATCAGGGCTAGCGCGAACTACAATGAGCAGTTCTTC.

The chain recombines TRBV9 with TRBJ2-1; D gene uncertain. Germline V gene sequence: CDR1 SGDLS, CDR2 YYNGEE. Trimming took off 0 bases at V and 9 bases at J, with 13 bases between the two ends. The CDR3 totals 14 residues. The CDR3 loop is CASSVGSPLGEQFF. As DNA, the CDR3 is TGTGCCAGCAGCGTAGGGAGCCCCTTGGGTGAGCAGTTCTTC.

V is TRBV6-1 and J is TRBJ1-5, with 8 positions matching TRBD1. The junction had 9 bases not matched to a gene; V was cut back by 5 bases and J by 6 bases. Germline V gene sequence: CDR1 MNHNS, CDR2 SASEGT. CDR3 length equals 15 residues. This CDR3 reads CASSLQGGGGQPQHF. CDR3 in DNA: TGTGCCAGCAGTCTACAGGGGGGAGGCGGTCAGCCCCAGCATTTT.

This chain uses TRBV5-6 with TRBJ2-7; weak D call: TRBD1 (6 bases). Germline V CDR1 and CDR2: SGHDT, YYEEEE. The ends were cut back, 4 bases at V and 0 bases at J, with 14 bases in the middle. This CDR3 contains 15 residues. This chain's CDR3 is CASSPSTGISYEQYF. The CDR3 DNA follows: TGTGCCAGCAGCCCCTCGACAGGAATCTCCTACGAGCAGTACTTC.

The gene calls are TRBV2 and TRBJ1-5; D is ambiguous. The CDR3 consists of 13 residues. V was shortened by 5 bases and J by 3 bases, with 8 bases between the two germline ends. From germline, CDR1 is SNHLY and CDR2 FYNNEI. The chain's CDR3 is CASSRHPNQPQHF. The CDR3 DNA sequence: TGTGCCAGCAGTAGACATCCCAATCAGCCCCAGCATTTT.

The rearrangement links TRBV2 to TRBJ2-5; D is perhaps TRBD1 (5 bases). V was clipped by 3 bases and J by 5 bases, with 16 bases between them. Germline assignment: CDR1 SNHLY and CDR2 FYNNEI. The CDR3 has 15 amino acids. The CDR3 nucleotides read TGTGCCAGCAGTGATAGGGGCCAGATATCGGAGACCCAGTACTTC. Translated: CASSDRGQISETQYF.

The chain recombines TRBV4-2 with TRBJ2-2; D may be TRBD2 (7 bases). This CDR3 has 17 amino acids. Per germline, CDR1 LGHNA and CDR2 YNFKEQ. Trimming took off 4 bases at V and 5 bases at J, with 20 bases between the two ends. The CDR3 loop is CASSPPGGGGPTGELFF. The CDR3 DNA sequence: TGTGCCAGCAGCCCCCCTGGAGGGGGAGGGCCGACCGGGGAGCTGTTTTTT.